Described below is a single TCR beta chain sequence and its context. This clone came up once. It has no known antigen specificity. Qualities for individual bases were not recorded, and no much larger clone is one base off. V trim: 0 bases; J trim: 4 bases; unmatched bases: 5. The CDR3 starts with the cysteine, ends with the phenylalanine, and has 16 residues. Just the 48-base CDR3 DNA is kept, in frame starting at base 1. As encoded in the germline V gene, CDR1 is SGDLS while CDR2 is YYNGEE. The trial excluded patients who had a history of autoimmune disease or who were on systemic immunosuppression. Peripheral blood for TCR sequencing was collected from all dose cohorts at baseline, on cycle 4 day 1, and on cycle 7 day 1. The samples were taken from a phase I, first-in-human, multicenter, open-label dose-escalation trial of ivuxolimab. Adults with locally advanced or metastatic melanoma, renal cell, hepatocellular, or head and neck squamous cell carcinoma were enrolled in the trial. Before TCR sequencing, CD4+ T cells and CD8+ T cells from peripheral blood were sorted into separate populations.

The sample belongs to a study of OX40 agonist ivuxolimab in advanced cancers. Regarding the research as a whole: Ivuxolimab, which targeted the costimulatory receptor OX40 (CD134), was an agonistic, fully human IgG2 monoclonal antibody. A male proportion of nearly 85% and a mean age of around 60 years, ranging from roughly 20 to 80, were recorded for the dose-escalation cohort. Intravenous ivuxolimab was administered to patients every 2 weeks at six dose levels: 0.01, 0.1, 0.3, 1.5, 3 and 10 mg/kg. The paper covers the monotherapy dose-escalation part of the phase I ivuxolimab trial, which included N = 52 patients. Prior anti-PD-1, anti-PD-L1 or anti-CTLA-4 therapy was permitted, and checkpoint inhibitors had been received by about 37% of dose-escalation patients. Of the 50 to 55 dose-escalation patients, hepatocellular carcinoma was present in around 19, melanoma in around 15, renal cell carcinoma in 9 and head and neck cancer in 9. The point of sequencing TCRbeta in the periphery was to test whether ivuxolimab changed TCR sequence diversity and drove clonal T-cell expansion. Partial responses occurred in three dose-escalation patients: two with cutaneous melanoma and one with hepatocellular carcinoma.

Overall results and qualifications from the work: After ivuxolimab, CD8+ T cells had more expanded clones than CD4+ T cells on average. At doses of 0.1 to 3.0 mg/kg, clonal expansion of both CD4+ and CD8+ T cells in blood was seen between baseline and week 6. Antigen specificity was not determined for the clonally expanded peripheral T cells. In partial responders in the 0.1-3.0 mg/kg groups, normalized peripheral clonal expansion was found to be among the lowest, especially among CD8+ T cells. Low levels of normalized T-cell clonal expansion were also seen in some nonresponding patients.

Genomic DNA was isolated from the sorted cells so that the TCRbeta CDR3 region could be sequenced. TCRbeta CDR3 regions were sequenced using the immunoSEQ Assay. Held by TCRdb, this immuneACCESS table contains in-frame sequences only and omits some clones. Under half of the omission traces to an unresolved V gene where checked; the cause of the rest is unknown. Present in this sample are roughly 100,000 clones, 90% of which were seen just once. Roughly 0.15% of the sample is held by the ten biggest clonotypes. The chain is made from TRBV9 and TRBJ2-3; 10 central nucleotides agree with TRBD2. This clonotype was sampled from an adult with an advanced solid tumor such as melanoma, head and neck, liver or kidney cancer. The sample here was CD4+ or CD8+ T cells sorted from blood, taken in a trial of the OX40 agonist ivuxolimab. The CDR3: CASSVASSGSADTQYF. The DNA sequence is TGTGCCAGCAGCGTAGCTTCTAGCGGGAGTGCAGATACGCAGTATTTT.